This T cell receptor (beta chain) was recovered during a study of blood T cell repertoires in COVID-19. Across the whole study: The study drew acute and convalescent COVID-19 samples from the United States, Italy and Spain. The cDNA or gDNA used as material had been derived from T cells, B-cell-depleted T cells, or PBMCs.

The CDR3 spans 13 residues. In germline, CDR1 is KGHSH, CDR2 LQKENI. V dropped 6 bases and J dropped 3 bases, with 9 bases sitting between them. About this clone: The same CDR3 arises from other DNA sequences in this sample as well.

In the study's own analysis: Estimation of nucleated cell counts relied on the amplification of reference gene primers. The data were produced by immunoSEQ multiplex PCR, yet TCRdb's version contains in-frame clones alone and is incomplete. The V and J calls and clone size are taken from that table; D and trimming were inferred from the DNA. The repertoire holds around 300,000 clones, with about nine tenths as singletons. While infection was still active, Seattle patients were enrolled and then followed longitudinally. The J gene is TRBJ2-1, the V gene TRBV18; D possibly corresponds to TRBD2 (6 bases). The TCR was taken from a woman aged 45-65 years with COVID-19, enrolled during active disease. The sequenced material came from peripheral blood. The CDR3 loop reads CASSPGLYNEQFF. CDR3 nucleotides: TGTGCCAGCTCCCCGGGACTCTACAATGAGCAGTTCTTC. The entire variable domain, with the rest obtained from reference TRBV18 and TRBJ2-1, is as follows: NAGVMQNPRHLVRRRGQEARLRCSPMKGHSHVYWYRQLPEEGLKFMVYLQKENIIDESGMPKERFSAEFPKEGPSILRIQQVVRGDSAAYFCASSPGLYNEQFFGPGTRLTVL.